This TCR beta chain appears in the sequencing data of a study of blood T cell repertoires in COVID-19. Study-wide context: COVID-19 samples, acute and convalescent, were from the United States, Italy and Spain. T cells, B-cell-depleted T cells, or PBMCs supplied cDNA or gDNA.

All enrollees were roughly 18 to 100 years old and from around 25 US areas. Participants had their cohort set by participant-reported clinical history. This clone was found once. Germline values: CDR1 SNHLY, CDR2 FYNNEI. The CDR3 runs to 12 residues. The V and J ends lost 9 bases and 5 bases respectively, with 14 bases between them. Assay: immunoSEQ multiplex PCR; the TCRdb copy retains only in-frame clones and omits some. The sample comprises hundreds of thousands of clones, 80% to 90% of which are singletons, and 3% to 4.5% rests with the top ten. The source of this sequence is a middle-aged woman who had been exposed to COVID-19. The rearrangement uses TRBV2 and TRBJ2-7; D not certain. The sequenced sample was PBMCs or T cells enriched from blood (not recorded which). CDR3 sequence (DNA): TGTGCCAGTAGAGGCGAAATCGACGAGCAGTACTTC. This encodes CASRGEIDEQYF.